A single sample gave rise to the 27 T cell receptor beta chains below, sequenced in a study of tumor-infiltrating lymphocytes in localized non-small cell lung cancer. The table came from immunoSEQ multiplex PCR; TCRdb's copy has only in-frame clones and leaves some out. The table has approximately 13,000 clones, 68% seen once. The source material was lung tumor tissue. The receptors here all came from a human donor with non-small cell lung cancer.

The V call is TRBV7-3, the J call TRBJ2-2, with D perhaps TRBD1 (6 bases). This CDR3 is 13 amino acids long. V shed 5 bases and J shed 6 bases, with 10 bases lying between them. Germline CDR1 SGHTA, CDR2 FQGTGA. In DNA, the CDR3 is TGTGCCAGCAGCCCGACAGGATCCGGGGAGCTGTTTTTT. Its translation: CASSPTGSGELFF.

The V gene is TRBV29-1, the J gene TRBJ2-7, with 7 bases identical to TRBD2. Germline loops: CDR1 SQVTM, CDR2 ANQGSEA. Germline trimming cut 6 bases from V and 2 bases from J; bases unmatched to any gene: 7. The CDR3 is made up of 13 amino acids. CDR3 sequence (DNA): TGCAGCGTCCGGCGGGGGTCGACCTACGAGCAGTACTTC. Translated: CSVRRGSTYEQYF.

This chain joins TRBV6-6 and TRBJ1-5; D is unresolved. V lost 2 bases and J 7 bases, leaving 6 bases between the germline ends. This CDR3 has 12 amino acids. Germline V gene sequence: CDR1 MNHNY, CDR2 SVGAGI (reference sequence). The CDR3 loop reads CASSYEGQPQHF. For the CDR3, the DNA is TGTGCCAGCAGTTACGAGGGACAGCCCCAGCATTTT.

The chain joins TRBV11-2 to TRBJ2-7; D perhaps matches TRBD1 (5 bases). CDR3 length: 14 residues. The germline CDR1 and CDR2 sequences are SGHAT and FQNNGV. V lost 5 bases, J lost 3 bases, and 14 bases lay in between. CDR3 in DNA: TGTGCCAGCAGCGCCACCCTCACAGGCTACGAGCAGTACTTC. It translates to CASSATLTGYEQYF.

The chain joins TRBV6-5 to TRBJ1-5, with a tentative D call TRBD1 (5 bases). The CDR3 loop spans 14 amino acids. Trimming cost V 5 bases and J 1 base, with 9 bases left between them. Germline V gene data show CDR1 as MNHEY and CDR2 as SVGAGI. The CDR3 sequence: CASSTWGSNQPQHF. The CDR3 DNA follows: TGTGCCAGCAGTACCTGGGGGAGCAATCAGCCCCAGCATTTT.

This sequence joins TRBV19 and TRBJ2-5, with D perhaps matching TRBD1 (5 bases). CDR3 length: 12 amino acids. V lost 4 bases to trimming and J lost 4 bases, with 7 bases between them. Germline values: CDR1 LNHDA, CDR2 SQIVND (reference sequence). The CDR3, as DNA: TGTGCCAGTAGTACCCAGGGAGAGACCCAGTACTTC. Residues: CASSTQGETQYF.

The chain joins TRBV5-5 to TRBJ2-7; TRBD2 might be the D (6 bases). From germline, CDR1 is SGHKS and CDR2 YYEKEE (reference sequence). V was pared by 1 base and J by 3 bases, with 14 bases between. The CDR3 runs 15 residues. The CDR3 DNA follows: TGTGCCAGCAGCTTGAAGCTAGCGCCTAACTACGAGCAGTACTTC. Its protein product is CASSLKLAPNYEQYF.

This clone turned up a few times. V gene TRBV25-1 combines with J gene TRBJ2-1; 10 bases agree with TRBD2. J lost 7 bases, V lost 5 bases, and 5 bases had no gene match. This CDR3 has 14 residues. Germline-derived CDR1 and CDR2 are MGHDK and SYGVNS. The CDR3 sequence is CASSLAGGQNEQFF. CDR3 DNA: TGTGCCAGCAGTTTAGCGGGAGGTCAGAATGAGCAGTTCTTC.

This chain links TRBV19 with TRBJ2-1, with 10 nucleotides matching TRBD2. Germline CDR1 is LNHDA and CDR2 is SQIVND (reference sequence). V shed 4 bases and J 3 bases; nucleotides not matched to a gene: 3. This CDR3 region has 15 residues. DNA for the CDR3: TGTGCCAGTAGTACCCTAGCGGGAGTCTACAATGAGCAGTTCTTC. Its protein is CASSTLAGVYNEQFF.

CDR3 in amino acids: CASSSKTSARADTQYF. DNA of the CDR3: TGTGCCAGCAGCTCAAAGACTAGCGCCCGCGCAGATACGCAGTATTTT. The chain joins TRBV7-9 to TRBJ2-3; 8 bases fit TRBD2. The CDR3 is made up of 16 amino acids. Trimming removed 4 bases from V and 4 bases from J; junction bases left unmatched: 10. The V gene's germline CDR1 is SEHNR and CDR2 FQNEAQ (reference sequence). Drawing the rest from reference TRBV7-9 and TRBJ2-3, the complete variable domain is DTGVSQNPRHKITKRGQNVTFRCDPISEHNRLYWYRQTLGQGPEFLTYFQNEAQLEKSRLLSDRFSAERPKGSFSTLEIQRTEQGDSAMYLCASSSKTSARADTQYFGPGTRLTVL.

This clone was counted a few times. The V call is TRBV29-1, the J call TRBJ1-1; 7 bases are shared with TRBD1. The germline V gene has CDR1 SQVTM and CDR2 ANQGSEA. This CDR3 is 12 amino acids long. The V segment lost 7 bases and the J segment 6 bases; nucleotides outside the gene matches: 8. DNA of the CDR3: TGCAGCGGGACACAGGGGAGGGCTGAAGCTTTCTTT. As protein: CSGTQGRAEAFF.

The V and J genes are TRBV11-1 and TRBJ2-1; 9 nucleotides agree with TRBD1. This CDR3 is 15 amino acids long. V lost 1 base and J lost 8; bases outside the gene matches: 6. Germline CDR1 reads SGHAT; CDR2 reads FQDESV (reference sequence). The CDR3: CASSLGDRVIDEQFF. The CDR3 nucleotides are TGTGCCAGCAGCTTAGGGGACAGGGTTATCGATGAGCAGTTCTTC.

This clone showed up just a few times. The V and J genes are TRBV7-9 and TRBJ2-2; 11 bases are shared with TRBD2. From germline, CDR1 is SEHNR and CDR2 FQNEAQ (reference sequence). Germline trimming cut 6 bases from V and 5 bases from J; bases unmatched to any gene: 11. The CDR3 totals 17 residues. CDR3 residues: CASREGLAEVKTGELFF. In nucleotides, the CDR3 is TGTGCCAGCAGAGAGGGACTAGCGGAGGTTAAAACCGGGGAGCTGTTTTTT.

The chain uses TRBV2 and TRBJ2-5, with no clear D. The J call may be faulty, since TRBJ2-7 better matches the DNA end. This CDR3 region has 12 residues. Germline V lookup: CDR1 SNHLY, CDR2 FYNNEI. The CDR3 sequence: CASSRTVYEQYF. The CDR3 nucleotides read TGTGCCAGCAGTCGGACCGTTTACGAGCAGTACTTC.

The J gene is TRBJ2-2, the V gene TRBV10-1; D uncertain. This CDR3 has 12 amino acids. V gave up 3 bases and J gave up 5 bases, with 4 bases separating them. From germline, CDR1 is WNHNN and CDR2 SYGVQD (reference sequence). For the CDR3, the DNA is TGCGCCAGCAGTGAACGGACCGGGGAGCTGTTTTTT. Translating it yields CASSERTGELFF.

The rearrangement links TRBV6-5 to TRBJ2-7; weak D call: TRBD2 (5 bases). The CDR3 extends over 16 amino acids. V gave up 2 bases and J gave up 5 bases, with 19 bases separating them. Germline V gives CDR1 MNHEY, CDR2 SVGAGI. CDR3 sequence reads: CASSYRTTSLSDEQYF. The DNA of the CDR3 is TGTGCCAGCAGTTACCGAACCACTAGTTTATCGGACGAGCAGTACTTC.

This clone was seen only a few times. The V and J genes are TRBV5-1 and TRBJ2-2, with 14 bases fitting TRBD2. Per germline, CDR1 SGHRS and CDR2 YFSETQ. The ends lost 0 bases at V and 4 bases at J; junction bases unmatched: 11. The length of the CDR3 is 20 residues. CDR3 sequence (DNA): TGCGCCAGCAGCTTGGCCCCGGGACTAGCGGGAGTTGTCATCACCGGGGAGCTGTTTTTT. Protein: CASSLAPGLAGVVITGELFF. The full variable domain, in which reference TRBV5-1 and TRBJ2-2 provide the parts outside the CDR3, is KAGVTQTPRYLIKTRGQQVTLSCSPISGHRSVSWYQQTPGQGLQFLFEYFSETQRNKGNFPGRFSGRQFSNSRSEMNVSTLELGDSALYLCASSLAPGLAGVVITGELFFGEGSRLTVL.

The chain couples TRBV6-5 to TRBJ2-3; no reliable D call. The CDR3 contains 13 residues. Trimming removed 2 bases from V and 2 bases from J, with 5 bases in between. Germline CDR1 and CDR2: MNHEY and SVGAGI. The CDR3: CASSYDNTDTQYF. The DNA for the CDR3 is TGTGCCAGCAGTTACGACAACACAGATACGCAGTATTTT.

The V and J genes are TRBV7-6 and TRBJ1-6; D uncertain. Trimming cost V 3 bases and J 0 bases, with 12 bases left between them. The CDR3 covers 17 residues. Germline V gene sequence: CDR1 SGHVS, CDR2 FNYEAQ. CDR3 sequence reads: CASSFGSRSSYNSPLHF. In DNA form, the CDR3 reads TGTGCCAGCAGCTTTGGCTCCCGGAGCTCCTATAATTCACCCCTCCACTTT.

A few counts support this clone. The gene calls are TRBV18 and TRBJ1-1; D is unresolved. Germline lookup yields CDR1 KGHSH and CDR2 LQKENI. The V and J ends lost 0 bases and 5 bases respectively, with 10 bases between them. The CDR3 consists of 14 residues. CDR3 sequence: CASSPPKHQTEAFF. The CDR3 nucleotides read TGTGCCAGCTCACCACCGAAACACCAGACTGAAGCTTTCTTT.

This chain links TRBV7-9 with TRBJ2-3, with 7 bases that match TRBD1. After removal of 8 bases from V and 8 bases from J, the junction contained 13 bases not matched to a gene. CDR1 and CDR2 from the germline V gene are SEHNR and FQNEAQ (reference sequence). The CDR3 length is 14 residues. CDR3 bases: TGTGCCAGCGACAGGGACACAGATACGGGTACGCAGTATTTT. It codes for CASDRDTDTGTQYF. Full variable domain (missing parts from reference TRBV7-9 and TRBJ2-3): DTGVSQNPRHKITKRGQNVTFRCDPISEHNRLYWYRQTLGQGPEFLTYFQNEAQLEKSRLLSDRFSAERPKGSFSTLEIQRTEQGDSAMYLCASDRDTDTGTQYFGPGTRLTVL.

The chain has TRBV2 and TRBJ2-2; D unresolved. The V end lost 1 base, the J end lost 2 bases, and 2 bases lay between the germline ends. CDR3 length: 13 residues. Per germline, CDR1 SNHLY and CDR2 FYNNEI. The CDR3 DNA reads TGTGCCAGCAGTGAAGAAAACACCGGGGAGCTGTTTTTT. It specifies CASSEENTGELFF.

This chain links TRBV1 with TRBJ1-2. TRBV1 is a known pseudogene. The CDR3 consists of 16 residues. CDR3 in amino acids: CTSRGVGVRKTYGYTF. In DNA form, the CDR3 reads TGCACCAGCAGGGGAGTTGGTGTGCGAAAGACCTATGGCTACACCTTC.

The chain carries TRBV6-1 and TRBJ2-3, with D unresolved. The V gene's germline CDR1 is MNHNS and CDR2 SASEGT. Trimming shortened V by 5 bases and J by 5 bases, and 14 bases separated the two germline ends. The CDR3 is 14 residues long. In DNA, the CDR3 is TGTGCCAGCAGTCCGCCCATCCGAGGAGATACGCAGTATTTT. The encoded protein is CASSPPIRGDTQYF.

The gene calls are TRBV4-2 and TRBJ2-5; 14 nucleotides agree with TRBD2. The J call could be wrong; TRBJ2-7 is a better fit for the DNA end. The CDR3 spans 17 residues. Germline V gene lookup returns CDR1 LGHNA and CDR2 YNFKEQ. CDR3 in amino acids: CASSSRLAGGISYEQYF. The CDR3 bases are TGTGCCAGCAGCTCGCGACTAGCGGGAGGGATTTCCTACGAGCAGTACTTC.

The V call is TRBV5-4, the J call TRBJ1-3; the D gene is possibly TRBD1 (5 bases). Germline V CDR1 and CDR2: SGHNT, YYREEE (reference sequence). The CDR3 has 15 residues. V gave up 0 bases and J gave up 4 bases, with 11 bases separating them. The CDR3 sequence: CASSLDSGSGNTIYF. CDR3 in DNA: TGTGCCAGCAGCTTGGACTCAGGGAGCGGAAACACCATATATTTT.

The chain carries TRBV7-9 and TRBJ1-2; TRBD1 is a possible D gene (6 bases). Germline CDR1 and CDR2: SEHNR and FQNEAQ (reference sequence). V was shortened by 7 bases and J by 1 base, with 19 bases between the two germline ends. CDR3 size: 16 residues. CDR3 sequence: CASNPKGGEINYGYTF. The CDR3 region has the DNA TGTGCCAGCAACCCAAAGGGGGGGGAAATTAACTATGGCTACACCTTC.